Sequencing of this TCR beta chain was carried out in a study of cytomegalovirus exposure and HLA in healthy donors. The PCR was carried out with 60 Vbeta primers and 13 Jbeta primers. Using immunoSEQ multiplex PCR, the repertoire was profiled, and TCRdb retains in-frame clones only, with some absent. Among 90,000 to 120,000 clones listed, about 72% were seen once. Germline-derived CDR1 and CDR2 are LGHNA and YSLEER. The V and J ends lost 3 bases and 7 bases respectively, with 10 bases between them. This CDR3 has 13 residues. V and J are TRBV4-3 and TRBJ2-1; D is perhaps TRBD2 (5 bases). Sequencing was performed on PBMCs. The sequence derives from a man aged 18-30 years in good health and CMV-seronegative. CDR3 in DNA: TGCGCCAGCAGCCAGAGGGCCAGGAATGAGCAGTTCTTC. Its protein is CASSQRARNEQFF.